This T cell receptor (beta chain) was sequenced for a study of cytomegalovirus exposure and HLA in healthy donors. The study's findings and limits: Investigators reported under 200 TCR beta chains as tied to cytomegalovirus.

About this clone: Its antigen is unknown.

The CDR3 extends over 14 amino acids. Trimming pared 6 bases from V and 4 bases from J, leaving 15 bases between. CDR1 is MNHNY, CDR2 SVGAGI, per germline (reference sequence). Using immunoSEQ multiplex PCR, the repertoire was profiled, and TCRdb retains in-frame clones only, with some absent. The profile shows about 360,000 clones, 75% to 90% of them singletons. The clonotype originates from a woman aged 18-35 years in good health and CMV-seronegative. The chain employs TRBV6-6 and TRBJ1-2; D gene uncertain. Sequenced sample: PBMCs. CDR3 amino acids: CASSPASRVYGYTF. In nucleotides, the CDR3 is TGTGCCAGCAGCCCGGCCTCTCGGGTCTATGGCTACACCTTC.